Below, 8 T cell receptor beta chains from the same sample are listed, as sequenced in a study of T-cell reconstitution after alpha-beta-depleted transplantation in children. Unique molecular identifiers featured in how the TCRbeta library was prepared. TCRdb reprocessed the PCR reads via MiXCR and lists one record per CDR3 protein. The sample shows around 8,600 distinct CDR3 sequences, roughly 15% of them seen only once. This material consisted of PBMCs, mostly from graft donor cells, taken 60 days after TCRalphabeta/CD19-depleted stem cell transplant. The receptors were gathered from a girl under three years old who had a stem cell transplant for combined immunodeficiency, so the T cells may come from the graft donor.

This clonotype was counted at least ten times. The rearrangement uses TRBV27 and TRBJ2-3; D possibly corresponds to TRBD1 (7 bases). Germline-derived CDR1 and CDR2 are MNHEY and SMNVEV (reference sequence). Trimming shortened V by 6 bases and J by 4 bases, and 14 bases separated the two germline ends. The CDR3 is made up of 14 amino acids. The CDR3 bases are TGTGCCAGCAGATATTCCAGGGGGGCAGATACGCAGTATTTT. It encodes CASRYSRGADTQYF.

As for this clonotype: A read error is possible here, since a much larger clone lies one base away. The J gene is TRBJ2-7, the V gene TRBV10-3; D unresolved. The CDR3 loop spans 14 amino acids. The germline V gene encodes CDR1 ENHRY and CDR2 SYGVKD. For the CDR3, the DNA is TGTGCCATCAGTGAGTCGACTGGCTCCTACGACCAGTACTTC. Translation: CAISESTGSYDQYF.

This clonotype was seen a few times. The CDR3 spells CASSVASRVGNSPLHF. In DNA, the CDR3 is TGTGCCAGCAGCGTAGCTTCCAGGGTCGGAAATTCACCCCTCCACTTT. This chain joins TRBV9 and TRBJ1-6; possible D gene TRBD1, 5 bases. This CDR3 has 16 residues. The germline V and J ends were trimmed by 0 bases and 7 bases, with 14 bases remaining between them. The germline CDR1 and CDR2 sequences are SGDLS and YYNGEE.

This clonotype has a handful of counts. The CDR3 loop reads CASSTSGSTDTQYF. The CDR3 nucleotides are TGTGCCAGCAGTACTAGCGGTAGCACAGATACGCAGTATTTT. This chain joins TRBV28 and TRBJ2-3, with 8 bases matching TRBD2. CDR1 and CDR2 from the germline V gene are MDHEN and SYDVKM. J was trimmed by 0 bases and V by 5 bases; bases with no gene match: 1. The CDR3 covers 14 residues. Filled out from reference TRBV28 and TRBJ2-3, the complete variable domain reads DVKVTQSSRYLVKRTGEKVFLECVQDMDHENMFWYRQDPGLGLRLIYFSYDVKMKEKGDIPEGYSVSREKKERFSLILESASTNQTSMYLCASSTSGSTDTQYFGPGTRLTVL.

The rearrangement joins TRBV12-3 or TRBV12-4 to TRBJ1-1; D is ambiguous. The V and J ends lost 2 bases and 1 base respectively, with 5 bases between them. There are 13 residues in the CDR3. As DNA, the CDR3 is TGTGCCAGCAGTTTAATGGGGAACACTGAAGCTTTCTTT. Protein sequence: CASSLMGNTEAFF.

This clonotype was seen many times. The rearrangement joins TRBV6-6 to TRBJ2-1, with 9 bases lining up with TRBD1. The CDR3 runs 17 residues. Germline V gene lookup returns CDR1 MNHNY and CDR2 SVGAGI (reference sequence). J gave up 0 bases and V 7 bases, and 10 bases lay outside the gene matches. The CDR3 bases are TGTGCCAGCAACCAGGACAGGGGCGTGAGCTCCTACAATGAGCAGTTCTTC. It encodes CASNQDRGVSSYNEQFF.

In its sample, this clonotype was seen a few times. The rearrangement uses TRBV4-1 and TRBJ2-2; D is uncertain. In germline, CDR1 is MGHRA, CDR2 YSYEKL. Trimming removed 2 bases at V and 3 bases at J, with 10 bases between. The CDR3 has 15 residues. This CDR3 is CASSQRDFYTGELFF. CDR3 DNA: TGCGCCAGCAGCCAACGAGACTTCTACACCGGGGAGCTGTTTTTT.

The table lists this clonotype with a few counts. The V and J genes are TRBV2 and TRBJ2-3; D unresolved. The length of the CDR3 is 12 residues. The ends were cut back, 5 bases at V and 1 base at J, with 4 bases in the middle. The germline CDR1 and CDR2 sequences are SNHLY and FYNNEI. This CDR3 reads CASSSGTDTQYF. The CDR3 DNA is TGTGCCAGCAGTAGTGGCACAGATACGCAGTATTTT.